These 10 T cell receptor beta chains originate from one sample sequenced in a study of regulatory T cells in long-lasting Graves disease. Time point indicated: newly diagnosed GD, antithyroid drugs for less than 3 months. PBMC RNA served as the TCR library source. Both iRepertoire HTBI primers and Arm-PCR of CDR3 regions were used to build the TCR beta libraries. TCRdb passed the multiplex PCR reads through MiXCR, listing each CDR3 protein once. The repertoire holds 350,000 to 550,000 distinct CDR3 sequences, just under 15% seen once, with roughly a sixth in the top ten. The same specimen was also included in a second study, on T cells in Graves' hyperthyroidism and ophthalmopathy.

The sequencing used peripheral blood mononuclear cells (PBMCs), collected at new diagnosis, from a patient treated with antithyroid drugs. The receptors here all came from a woman in her 30s with Graves disease.

This clonotype was counted ten times or more. The V gene is TRBV6-1, the J gene TRBJ2-5; TRBD1 matches at 8 bases. V lost 6 bases, J lost 5 bases, and 5 bases stayed unmatched. CDR1 MNHNS and CDR2 SASEGT come from the germline V gene. This CDR3 is built from 13 residues. As DNA, the CDR3 is TGTGCCAGCAGGCGACAGGGGCGGGAGACCCAGTACTTC. Translating gives CASRRQGRETQYF.

The genes are TRBV2 and TRBJ2-3, with TRBD2 identical over 8 bases. The germline CDR1 and CDR2 sequences are SNHLY and FYNNEI. V was clipped by 10 bases and J by 0 bases; unmatched bases: 18. This CDR3 has 18 residues. CDR3 region: CATHLDLAGLSSTDTQYF. Written as DNA, the CDR3 is TGTGCCACCCACTTAGACCTAGCGGGCCTCTCTAGCACAGATACGCAGTATTTT.

This clonotype was counted ten times or more. This chain uses TRBV18 with TRBJ2-7; D gene uncertain. The V gene lost 4 bases and the J gene lost 4 bases, with 8 bases spanning the gap. This CDR3 comprises 12 residues. CDR1 is KGHSH, CDR2 LQKENI, per germline. In DNA form, the CDR3 reads TGTGCCAGCTCACAGAGTCAGTACGAGCAGTACTTC. Translated, it gives CASSQSQYEQYF.

In this sample, this clonotype turned up many times. This chain joins TRBV7-9 and TRBJ1-6; D gene ambiguous. The CDR3 runs 14 residues. CDR1 and CDR2 (germline): SEHNR, FQNEAQ (reference sequence). The germline V and J ends were trimmed by 1 base and 7 bases, with 8 bases remaining between them. CDR3 residues: CASSLESQNSPLHF. The CDR3 nucleotides read TGTGCCAGCAGCTTAGAAAGCCAAAATTCACCCCTCCACTTT.

This clonotype turned up a few times. The chain carries TRBV15 and TRBJ1-2; 7 bases align to TRBD1. This CDR3 contains 13 residues. From germline, CDR1 is LNHNV and CDR2 YYDKDF (reference sequence). The V segment lost 1 base and the J segment 6 bases; nucleotides outside the gene matches: 2. As DNA, the CDR3 is TGTGCCACCAGCAGAGTTACAGGGGATGGCTACACCTTC. Its protein product is CATSRVTGDGYTF.

Many counts were recorded for this clonotype. The chain links TRBV19 to TRBJ2-7; 8 bases fit TRBD2. Germline CDR1 and CDR2: LNHDA and SQIVND (reference sequence). J was trimmed by 1 base and V by 1 base; bases with no gene match: 3. The CDR3 sequence is 15 residues long. Here the CDR3 DNA reads TGTGCCAGTAGTATAGGACTAGCGCCGTCCTACGAGCAGTACTTC. Translation gives CASSIGLAPSYEQYF.

The genes are TRBV6-1 and TRBJ2-4, with D possibly matching TRBD2 (5 bases). The V gene lost 9 bases and the J gene lost 3 bases, with 12 bases spanning the gap. Germline loops: CDR1 MNHNS, CDR2 SASEGT. The CDR3 length is 13 residues. Written as DNA, the CDR3 is TGTGCCAGTACCGGGATGGGCAAAAACATTCAGTACTTC. Its translation: CASTGMGKNIQYF.

Of note for this clonotype: Compared with germline, one end of the junction differs, possibly owing to a read error. The rearrangement links TRBV4-1 to TRBJ1-1; D may be TRBD1 (5 bases). Germline lookup yields CDR1 MGHRA and CDR2 YSYEKL. This CDR3 is built from 17 residues. In nucleotides, the CDR3 is TGCGCCAGCAACCAAGGATCTGGGTTGGCAGGGCTCTCTGAAGCTTTCTTT. Residues: CASNQGSGLAGLSEAFF.

The chain combines TRBV4-1 with TRBJ2-7, with TRBD2 matching 9 bases. CDR3 length equals 16 residues. In germline, CDR1 is MGHRA, CDR2 YSYEKL. The trim removed 3 bases at V and 1 base at J, leaving 7 bases unmatched. The CDR3 region is CASSHRTSDVSYEQYF. CDR3 in DNA: TGCGCCAGCAGCCATCGGACTAGCGACGTATCCTACGAGCAGTACTTC.

V gene TRBV9 combines with J gene TRBJ1-3; D is unresolved. The ends were cut back, 3 bases at V and 0 bases at J, with 13 bases in the middle. Germline CDR1 reads SGDLS; CDR2 reads YYNGEE. The CDR3 contains 16 residues. CDR3 sequence: CASSAHNLASGNTIYF. The CDR3 nucleotides are TGTGCCAGCAGCGCCCACAACTTAGCCTCTGGAAACACCATATATTTT. Drawing the rest from reference TRBV9 and TRBJ1-3, the complete variable domain is DSGVTQTPKHLITATGQRVTLRCSPRSGDLSVYWYQQSLDQGLQFLIQYYNGEERAKGNILERFSAQQFPDLHSELNLSSLELGDSALYFCASSAHNLASGNTIYFGEGSWLTVV.